A selection of T cell receptor beta chains follows, all from one sample in a study of blood T cells in healthy people across ages. TCRdb re-derived calls from the 5' RACE reads in MiXCR, one entry per CDR3 protein. The sample lists over 600,000 distinct CDR3 sequences, approximately 21% occurring once. The source material was blood. These receptors all stem from a man in his 70s in good health. CDR3s include the opening cysteine and the closing phenylalanine or tryptophan. D genes are given only for firm matches. Rows give clone size only sometimes, using once, few, many, or a class for an expanded clone.

>TRBJ2-5|TRBV7-9|TRBD2|NA
TGTGCCAGCAGCTTAAGGGAGGGTGCCTCACAAGAGACCCAGTACTTC
CASSLREGASQETQYF
>TRBJ1-3|TRBV7-2|NA|NA
TGTGCCAGCAGCTTAGACGGGCAACTCTCTGGAAACACCATATATTTT
CASSLDGQLSGNTIYF
>TRBJ2-5|TRBV23-1|TRBD1|few
TGCGCCAGGCGTAGGGGGCCTTCCTCAGAGACCCAGTACTTC
CARRRGPSSETQYF
>TRBJ2-2|TRBV11-3|TRBD2|NA
TGTGCCAGCAGCCCGGGACTAGCGGAATCCACCGGGGAGCTGTTTTTT
CASSPGLAESTGELFF
>TRBJ1-1|TRBV6-2/TRBV6-3|NA|few
TGTGCCAGCAGTTACTCGATAGGGTATGAAGCTTTCTTT
CASSYSIGYEAFF
>TRBJ2-2|TRBV12-3/TRBV12-4|NA|few
TGTGCCAGCGGGGGAGAGACGAACACCGGGGAGCTGTTTTTT
CASGGETNTGELFF
>TRBJ2-7|TRBV9|TRBD2|few
TGTGCCAGCAGCGTTTCGGGAGGCCGATCCTACGAGCAGTACTTC
CASSVSGGRSYEQYF
>TRBJ2-5|TRBV4-3|TRBD2|many
TGCGCCAGCAGCCCCTCCGGGGGGTCCCAAGAGACCCAGTACTTC
CASSPSGGSQETQYF
>TRBJ1-1|TRBV20-1|TRBD1|NA
TGCAGTGCGAACTCAGGGGGGATGAACACTGAAGCTTTCTTT
CSANSGGMNTEAFF
>TRBJ1-4|TRBV20-1|NA|NA
TGCAGTGCCAACCTTCGGGGGGGAGGTGAAAAACTGTTTTTT
CSANLRGGGEKLFF
>TRBJ1-2|TRBV20-1|NA|NA
TGCAGTGCTAGAGAGAATCGGCAGGGGAAAAAAGGCTACACCTTC
CSARENRQGKKGYTF
>TRBJ2-3|TRBV12-5|NA|NA
TGTGCTAGTGGTTTGGTACCGCTTGGCAATAAAAATCCTAGCACAGATACGCAGTATTTT
CASGLVPLGNKNPSTDTQYF